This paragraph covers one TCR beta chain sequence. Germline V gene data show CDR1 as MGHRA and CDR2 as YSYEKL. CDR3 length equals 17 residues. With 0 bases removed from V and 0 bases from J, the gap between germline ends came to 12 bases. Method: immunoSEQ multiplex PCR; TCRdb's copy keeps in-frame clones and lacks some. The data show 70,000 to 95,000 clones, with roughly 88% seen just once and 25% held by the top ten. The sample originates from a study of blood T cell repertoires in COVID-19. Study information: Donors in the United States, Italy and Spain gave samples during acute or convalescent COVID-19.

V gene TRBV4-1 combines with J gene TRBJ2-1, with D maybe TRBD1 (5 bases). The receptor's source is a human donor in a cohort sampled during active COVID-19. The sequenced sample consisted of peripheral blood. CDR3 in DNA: TGCGCCAGCAGCCAAGATGGGGCAGCTAGCTCCTACAATGAGCAGTTCTTC. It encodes CASSQDGAASSYNEQFF.